One and the same sample provided the 28 T cell receptor beta chains below, sequenced in a study of T cells in Graves' hyperthyroidism and ophthalmopathy. TCR beta CDR3 regions were amplified from RNA transcripts. RT-PCR in the first round (using the HTBI primer set) targeted the TCR CDR3. TCRdb ran MiXCR on the multiplex PCR reads and lists one entry per CDR3 protein. Seen here are nearly 600,000 distinct CDR3 sequences, more than 13% observed once, and the top ten hold more than 6%. Sequenced: blood. The source of these receptors is a woman aged 18-35 years with Graves' ophthalmopathy.

At least ten counts were recorded for this clonotype. The V gene is TRBV11-1, the J gene TRBJ2-1; maybe TRBD1 (5 bases). Germline lookup yields CDR1 SGHAT and CDR2 FQDESV (reference sequence). There are 17 residues in the CDR3. V was cut by 1 base and J by 0 bases, with 13 bases left in between. This CDR3 is CASSLGVTGSSYNEQFF. CDR3 coding DNA: TGTGCCAGCAGCTTAGGCGTTACAGGCAGCTCCTACAATGAGCAGTTCTTC.

The chain recombines TRBV4-2 with TRBJ2-6; 9 bases match TRBD1. Germline V gene data show CDR1 as LGHNA and CDR2 as YNFKEQ. The CDR3 runs 17 residues. V gave up 4 bases and J gave up 2 bases; unmatched junction bases: 6. The CDR3 bases are TGTGCCAGCAGCCCAAGGACAGGGGAGGCTGGGGCCAACGTCCTGACTTTC. Its protein product is CASSPRTGEAGANVLTF.

This clonotype came up a few times. A much bigger clone sits one base away, suggesting this may be a read error. The chain has TRBV6-5 and TRBJ1-4; 7 bases map to TRBD1. This CDR3 contains 15 residues. Per germline, CDR1 MNHEY and CDR2 SVGAGI. Germline trimming cut 0 bases from V and 8 bases from J; bases unmatched to any gene: 6. The CDR3 here is CASSYSGTEGEKLFF. CDR3 bases: TGTGCCAGCAGTTACTCCGGGACAGAGGGCGAAAAACTGTTTTTT.

This clonotype was seen ten or more times. V usage is TRBV7-2 and J usage is TRBJ2-7; D may be TRBD2 (5 bases). Germline V lookup: CDR1 SGHTA, CDR2 FQGNSA. V was trimmed by 2 bases and J by 5 bases, leaving 13 bases between them. The CDR3 is 14 residues long. The CDR3 loop reads CASSLRRSRDEQYF. For the CDR3, the DNA is TGTGCCAGCAGCTTACGGCGGTCGAGGGACGAGCAGTACTTC.

The chain is built from TRBV7-9 and TRBJ2-1, with 13 bases fitting TRBD2. Trimming cost V 4 bases and J 7 bases; bases outside gene matches: 10. Per the germline V gene, CDR1 is SEHNR and CDR2 is FQNEAQ (reference sequence). This CDR3 is 17 amino acids long. CDR3 in DNA: TGTGCCAGCAGCTCGTCGGGACTAGCGGGAAGGTGGAATGAGCAGTTCTTC. This gives the protein CASSSSGLAGRWNEQFF. Using reference TRBV7-9 and TRBJ2-1 for the parts outside the CDR3, the full variable domain is DTGVSQNPRHKITKRGQNVTFRCDPISEHNRLYWYRQTLGQGPEFLTYFQNEAQLEKSRLLSDRFSAERPKGSFSTLEIQRTEQGDSAMYLCASSSSGLAGRWNEQFFGPGTRLTVL.

This clonotype was counted between two and nine times. This chain connects TRBV10-3 to TRBJ1-6; possible D gene TRBD1, 5 bases. CDR1 and CDR2 from the germline V gene are ENHRY and SYGVKD. This CDR3 is 14 amino acids long. Trimming left V 0 bases short and J 10 bases short, with 10 bases between. The DNA of the CDR3 is TGTGCCATCAGTGAGTCGACAGCTGGATCACCCCTCCACTTT. Protein product: CAISESTAGSPLHF.

This clonotype has a handful of counts. This chain connects TRBV6-1 to TRBJ1-2, with 10 nucleotides matching TRBD1. The germline V gene encodes CDR1 MNHNS and CDR2 SASEGT. The CDR3 loop spans 15 amino acids. V was pared by 6 bases and J by 4 bases, with 8 bases of the junction left unmatched. DNA for the CDR3: TGTGCCAGCAGGAAACCGGGACAGGGGACCTATGGCTACACCTTC. Translating gives CASRKPGQGTYGYTF.

This clonotype was seen many times. The rearrangement links TRBV27 to TRBJ2-7; 9 nucleotides line up with TRBD2. V shed 3 bases, J shed 7 bases, and the junction held 19 bases outside the gene matches. Germline lookup yields CDR1 MNHEY and CDR2 SMNVEV (reference sequence). The CDR3 covers 18 residues. CDR3 amino acids: CASSFFPSPAGGQGEQYF. CDR3 nucleotides: TGTGCCAGCAGTTTCTTCCCCTCGCCCGCGGGAGGGCAAGGGGAGCAGTACTTC.

This clonotype was found a few times. The V gene is TRBV15, the J gene TRBJ2-2; D call uncertain. Looked up from germline, CDR1 is LNHNV and CDR2 is YYDKDF (reference sequence). V lost 0 bases and J lost 2, with 10 bases in between. This CDR3 spans 16 amino acids. The CDR3 coding sequence is TGTGCCACCAGCAGAGATCGCGTCTCTAACACCGGGGAGCTGTTTTTT. This encodes CATSRDRVSNTGELFF.

There are many counts of this clonotype. The chain employs TRBV3-1 and TRBJ2-3; 8 positions match TRBD1. This CDR3 comprises 15 residues. Germline CDR1 is LGHDT and CDR2 is YNNKEL (reference sequence). The trim removed 1 base at V and 0 bases at J, leaving 0 bases unmatched. This CDR3 is CASSQGDRSTDTQYF. The CDR3 DNA reads as TGTGCCAGCAGCCAAGGGGACAGGAGCACAGATACGCAGTATTTT.

This clonotype was seen only a few times. The CDR3 coding sequence is TGTGCCAGCAGTGGAACCTCATACCTCTACGAGCAGTACTTC. Translation: CASSGTSYLYEQYF. The chain is built from TRBV25-1 and TRBJ2-7, with no clear D. There are 14 residues in the CDR3. CDR1 is MGHDK, CDR2 SYGVNS, per germline. V was clipped by 4 bases and J by 3 bases, with 13 bases between them.

This clonotype was found many times. This chain links TRBV2 with TRBJ1-5; 9 bases fit TRBD1. This CDR3 comprises 14 residues. J gave up 6 bases and V 8 bases, and 8 bases lay outside the gene matches. Per germline, CDR1 SNHLY and CDR2 FYNNEI. The DNA of the CDR3 is TGTGCCAGCGCATCCGGGACAGGGACTCAGCCCCAGCATTTT. Translating it yields CASASGTGTQPQHF.

This clonotype came up a few times. This likely comes from a read error, as the CDR3 has no conserved phenylalanine or tryptophan at its end. J is TRBJ1-2 and V is TRBV30, with 8 nucleotides matching TRBD1. The CDR3 covers 12 residues. Germline V lookup: CDR1 GTSNPN, CDR2 SVGIG (reference sequence). The trim removed 4 bases at V and 3 bases at J, leaving 1 base unmatched. This CDR3 reads CAWTGGYYGYTS. Written as DNA, the CDR3 is TGTGCCTGGACAGGGGGCTACTATGGCTACACCTCC.

There are many counts of this clonotype. DNA of the CDR3: TGTGCCAGCAGTTTGAGCCCCAATAAAGCAGGGGTGTATGGCTACACCTTC. It is translated as CASSLSPNKAGVYGYTF. This chain joins TRBV28 and TRBJ1-2; a weak D match, TRBD1 (6 bases). The ends were cut back, 3 bases at V and 5 bases at J, with 22 bases in the middle. The germline V gene has CDR1 MDHEN and CDR2 SYDVKM. The CDR3 extends over 17 amino acids.

This clonotype was seen repeatedly, ten times or more. The chain employs TRBV6-6 and TRBJ2-7, with 7 bases identical to TRBD2. Germline-derived CDR1 and CDR2 are MNHNY and SVGAGI (reference sequence). V gave up 0 bases and J gave up 5 bases; unmatched junction bases: 7. This CDR3 region has 15 residues. DNA for the CDR3: TGTGCCAGCAGTTACTCTGGCGGGAGATTGGACGAGCAGTACTTC. This translates into CASSYSGGRLDEQYF.

This clonotype was counted at least ten times. V gene TRBV27 combines with J gene TRBJ2-3; D unresolved. Germline assignment: CDR1 MNHEY and CDR2 SMNVEV (reference sequence). V was pared by 4 bases and J by 2 bases, with 7 bases between. This CDR3 comprises 13 residues. The CDR3 sequence: CASSSIYTDTQYF. As DNA, the CDR3 is TGTGCCAGCAGTTCCATATACACAGATACGCAGTATTTT.

Only a few counts were recorded for this clonotype. The chain employs TRBV27 and TRBJ2-1; no firm D call. V shed 3 bases and J shed 4 bases, with 13 bases lying between them. The CDR3 length is 15 residues. The germline CDR1 and CDR2 sequences are MNHEY and SMNVEV (reference sequence). The CDR3 DNA follows: TGTGCCAGCAGTTTGTCGGACCACGTTTACAATGAGCAGTTCTTC. It translates to CASSLSDHVYNEQFF.

This clonotype was counted at least ten times. The chain links TRBV7-3 to TRBJ1-1; 10 bases agree with TRBD1. V dropped 5 bases and J dropped 1; count of bases not matched to a gene: 4. Germline CDR1 reads SGHTA; CDR2 reads FQGTGA. CDR3 size: 15 residues. The CDR3 reads CASSLGQGENTEAFF. The DNA of the CDR3 is TGTGCCAGCAGCCTCGGACAGGGGGAGAACACTGAAGCTTTCTTT.

Ten or more counts support this clonotype. The chain employs TRBV12-3 or TRBV12-4 and TRBJ1-2; TRBD1 matches at 9 bases. Unmatched junction bases numbered 11, after V lost 7 bases and J lost 8 bases. The CDR3 is 14 residues long. The CDR3 reads CASTNTGGAEGYTF. DNA of the CDR3: TGTGCCAGCACCAATACAGGGGGCGCAGAAGGCTACACCTTC.

The gene calls are TRBV30 and TRBJ2-1; TRBD1 might be the D (6 bases). This CDR3 spans 15 amino acids. V shed 4 bases and J shed 5 bases, with 18 bases lying between them. Germline V gene lookup returns CDR1 GTSNPN and CDR2 SVGIG (reference sequence). CDR3 nucleotides: TGTGCCTGGAACGGCCCGGACAGCTACAACAATGAGCAGTTCTTC. It specifies CAWNGPDSYNNEQFF.

This clonotype was seen ten or more times. The chain uses TRBV11-1 and TRBJ2-5; TRBD1 aligns across 10 bases. The CDR3 runs 14 residues. V was pared by 4 bases and J by 6 bases, with 5 bases of the junction left unmatched. Germline V gene data show CDR1 as SGHAT and CDR2 as FQDESV (reference sequence). This chain's CDR3 is CASSSGQGRKTQYF. The CDR3 DNA reads TGTGCCAGCAGCTCGGGACAGGGGAGAAAGACCCAGTACTTC.

This clonotype was recorded many times. The chain combines TRBV2 with TRBJ1-2; D call uncertain. Germline V gives CDR1 SNHLY, CDR2 FYNNEI. Between the trimmed V and J ends, which lost 1 base and 5 bases, there was a span of 2 bases. The CDR3 runs 11 residues. The CDR3 loop is CASSEGYGYTF. DNA for the CDR3: TGTGCCAGCAGTGAAGGGTATGGCTACACCTTC. Full variable domain (remainder filled in from reference TRBV2 and TRBJ1-2): EPEVTQTPSHQVTQMGQEVILRCVPISNHLYFYWYRQILGQKVEFLVSFYNNEISEKSEIFDDQFSVERPDGSNFTLKIRSTKLEDSAMYFCASSEGYGYTFGSGTRLTVV.

This clonotype was counted many times. The J gene is TRBJ1-5, the V gene TRBV3-1; D might be TRBD1 (5 bases). The CDR3 extends over 14 amino acids. The germline gives CDR1 LGHDT, CDR2 YNNKEL (reference sequence). The V gene lost 1 base and the J gene lost 4 bases, with 8 bases spanning the gap. The CDR3 sequence: CASSQVGDNQPQHF. Here the CDR3 DNA reads TGTGCCAGCAGCCAAGTAGGGGATAATCAGCCCCAGCATTTT.

This clonotype has a count of ten or more. The V and J genes are TRBV7-3 and TRBJ2-1; D remains unclear. There are 13 residues in the CDR3. Trimming pared 0 bases from V and 10 bases from J, leaving 10 bases between. Germline V lookup: CDR1 SGHTA, CDR2 FQGTGA. The CDR3 is CASSLTYRGEQFF. CDR3 DNA: TGTGCCAGCAGCTTAACGTATCGAGGCGAGCAGTTCTTC. The full variable domain, rest sourced from reference TRBV7-3 and TRBJ2-1, is GAGVSQTPSNKVTEKGKYVELRCDPISGHTALYWYRQSLGQGPEFLIYFQGTGAADDSGLPNDRFFAVRPEGSVSTLKIQRTERGDSAVYLCASSLTYRGEQFFGPGTRLTVL.

In regard to this clonotype: This could be a read error, since a much larger clone is one nucleotide away. The J gene is TRBJ2-1, the V gene TRBV20-1; 8 positions agree with TRBD2. This CDR3 is built from 15 residues. Germline V CDR1 and CDR2: DFQATT, SNEGSKA (reference sequence). The CDR3 loop is CSARGLAGKRDERFF. The DNA for the CDR3 is TGCAGTGCTAGAGGTTTAGCGGGAAAAAGGGATGAGCGGTTCTTC.

The rearrangement uses TRBV18 and TRBJ2-7, with TRBD2 as a possible D gene (6 bases). This CDR3 has 14 residues. Trimming left V 4 bases short and J 1 base short, with 11 bases between. CDR1 and CDR2 from the germline V gene are KGHSH and LQKENI. The CDR3 loop is CASSQEEGSYEQYF. For the CDR3, the DNA is TGTGCCAGCTCACAGGAGGAGGGATCCTACGAGCAGTACTTC.

This clonotype was observed a handful of times. J is TRBJ2-2 and V is TRBV20-1; 9 nucleotides line up with TRBD2. Germline assignment: CDR1 DFQATT and CDR2 SNEGSKA (reference sequence). The V segment lost 0 bases and the J segment 6 bases; nucleotides outside the gene matches: 5. This CDR3 spans 15 amino acids. CDR3 in amino acids: CSAREAGGLAGELFF. The CDR3 nucleotides are TGCAGTGCTAGAGAGGCGGGAGGGCTGGCCGGGGAGCTGTTTTTT.

This clonotype was detected many times. The V call is TRBV28, the J call TRBJ2-2; 11 nucleotides line up with TRBD2. There are 16 residues in the CDR3. With V trimmed by 7 bases and J by 4 bases, 8 bases remained unmatched. Germline assignment: CDR1 MDHEN and CDR2 SYDVKM. As DNA, the CDR3 is TGTGCCAGCACCCCGGGGCTAGCGGGGGGCACCGGGGAGCTGTTTTTT. It translates to CASTPGLAGGTGELFF.